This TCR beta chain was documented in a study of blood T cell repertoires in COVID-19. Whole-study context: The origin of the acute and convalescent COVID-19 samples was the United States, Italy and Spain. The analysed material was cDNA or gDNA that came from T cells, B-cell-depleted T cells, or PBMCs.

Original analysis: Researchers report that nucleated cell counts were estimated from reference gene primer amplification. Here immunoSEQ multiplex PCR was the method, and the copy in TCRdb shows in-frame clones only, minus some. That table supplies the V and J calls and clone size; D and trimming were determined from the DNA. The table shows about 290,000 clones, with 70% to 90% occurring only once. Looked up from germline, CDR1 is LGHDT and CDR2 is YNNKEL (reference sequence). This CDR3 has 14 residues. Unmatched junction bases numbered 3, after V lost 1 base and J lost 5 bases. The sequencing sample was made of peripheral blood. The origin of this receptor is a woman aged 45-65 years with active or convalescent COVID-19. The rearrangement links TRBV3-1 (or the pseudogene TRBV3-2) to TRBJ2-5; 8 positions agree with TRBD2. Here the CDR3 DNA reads TGTGCCAGCAGCCAAGCCTCGGGGGGGGAGACCCAGTACTTC. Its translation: CASSQASGGETQYF.